The next 12 T cell receptor beta chains were all read from a single sample in a study of T cells after yellow fever vaccination (dated by TCRdb to the late 2010s). Taken with the paper, the label for treatment or condition translates to: live attenuated yellow fever vaccine strain. The library was obtained by 5' RACE. The instrument was an Illumina HiSeq 2500. TCRdb passed the public sequencing reads through fastp at Q25 and MiXCR, retaining productive beta sequences. Here each entry gathers all rows of one CDR3 protein and keeps the most common genes and DNA. Recorded for this sample are 500,000 to 700,000 distinct CDR3 sequences; approximately 21% of them occurred a single time. Jointly, the top ten make up roughly an eighth of the sample. The sequencing here drew on PBMCs, taken 15 days after the yellow fever booster vaccination. The receptors originated from a man in his thirties or forties who received the YFV17D yellow fever vaccine.

The genes are TRBV18 and TRBJ1-5, with a weak D call TRBD1 (6 bases). Trimming removed 9 bases from V and 4 bases from J, with 13 bases in between. Germline V gives CDR1 KGHSH, CDR2 LQKENI. This CDR3 spans 13 amino acids. The CDR3 nucleotides read TGTGCCAGTGGACAGATAGCAAATCAGCCCCAGCATTTT. It encodes CASGQIANQPQHF.

Only a few counts were recorded for this clonotype. The chain has TRBV12-3 or TRBV12-4 and TRBJ2-1; TRBD2 is a possible D gene (6 bases). The CDR3 consists of 13 residues. Trimming left V 8 bases short and J 2 bases short, with 10 bases between. CDR3 in DNA: TGTGCCAGCCTGCTAGCGCCCTACAATGAGCAGTTCTTC. Translated, it gives CASLLAPYNEQFF.

This clonotype has a handful of counts. The rearrangement uses TRBV7-2 and TRBJ2-1; possible D gene TRBD2, 5 bases. CDR3 length equals 11 residues. CDR1 SGHTA and CDR2 FQGNSA come from the germline V gene. Between the trimmed V and J ends, which lost 2 bases and 11 bases, there was a span of 7 bases. In nucleotides, the CDR3 is TGTGCCAGCAGCTTACGGGGTCAGCAGTTCTTC. This sequence encodes CASSLRGQQFF.

This clonotype has more than one count but fewer than ten. This sequence joins TRBV20-1 and TRBJ2-1; 11 positions agree with TRBD2. This CDR3 contains 16 residues. Germline V gene sequence: CDR1 DFQATT, CDR2 SNEGSKA (reference sequence). The ends lost 1 base at V and 5 bases at J; junction bases unmatched: 7. The CDR3 region is CSARGQLAGANNEQFF. Here the CDR3 DNA reads TGCAGTGCTAGAGGACAACTAGCGGGAGCTAACAATGAGCAGTTCTTC.

The V gene is TRBV29-1, the J gene TRBJ2-1; D might be TRBD2 (5 bases). The CDR3 loop spans 12 amino acids. The ends were cut back, 6 bases at V and 4 bases at J, with 10 bases in the middle. Germline V lookup: CDR1 SQVTM, CDR2 ANQGSEA. The CDR3 loop is CSVRGRYNEQFF. The CDR3, as DNA: TGCAGCGTCCGGGGTAGATACAATGAGCAGTTCTTC.

This chain connects TRBV11-2 to TRBJ2-7; no definite D call. V was shortened by 5 bases and J by 3 bases, with 8 bases between the two germline ends. There are 12 residues in the CDR3. CDR1 and CDR2 from the germline V gene are SGHAT and FQNNGV. The CDR3 nucleotides are TGTGCCAGCAGCAGAGGTGACTACGAGCAGTACTTC. This sequence encodes CASSRGDYEQYF.

This clonotype was detected only a few times. This chain joins TRBV7-2 and TRBJ2-1; 7 nucleotides agree with TRBD2. This CDR3 region has 15 residues. With 1 base clipped from V and 8 bases from J, the junction kept 8 bases outside the gene matches. Germline V gene data show CDR1 as SGHTA and CDR2 as FQGNSA. The DNA of the CDR3 is TGTGCCAGCAGCTTAGGCAGGGCGCGGGAGTATGAGCAGTTCTTC. As protein: CASSLGRAREYEQFF. The full variable domain, rest sourced from reference TRBV7-2 and TRBJ2-1, is GAGVSQSPSNKVTEKGKDVELRCDPISGHTALYWYRQSLGQGLEFLIYFQGNSAPDKSGLPSDRFSAERTGGSVSTLTIQRTQQEDSAVYLCASSLGRAREYEQFFGPGTRLTVL.

This clonotype was counted a few times. J is TRBJ2-5 and V is TRBV6-6, with 7 bases lining up with TRBD2. Trimming removed 2 bases from V and 5 bases from J; junction bases left unmatched: 2. Germline V gene data show CDR1 as MNHNY and CDR2 as SVGAGI (reference sequence). The CDR3 has 13 amino acids. The CDR3 DNA follows: TGTGCCAGCAGTTACGTCGGGGGGGAGACCCAGTACTTC. This gives the protein CASSYVGGETQYF.

The genes are TRBV12-3 or TRBV12-4 and TRBJ2-2, with D perhaps given as TRBD1 or TRBD2 (6 bases each). The CDR3 loop spans 12 amino acids. Deletions cut 6 bases from V and 9 bases from J, with 11 bases between. CDR3 residues: CASRWGAWELFF. In nucleotides, the CDR3 is TGTGCCAGCAGATGGGGGGCGTGGGAGCTGTTTTTT.

The V call is TRBV27, the J call TRBJ2-6; TRBD2 might be the D (6 bases). The CDR3 length is 18 residues. CDR1 is MNHEY and CDR2 is SMNVEV in the germline V gene (reference sequence). V was cut by 4 bases and J by 0 bases, with 16 bases left in between. CDR3 loop: CASSSFSRGNSGANVLTF. CDR3 DNA: TGTGCCAGCAGTTCCTTTTCGCGCGGGAACTCTGGGGCCAACGTCCTGACTTTC.

The rearrangement joins TRBV7-2 to TRBJ2-7; D may be TRBD2 (5 bases). V lost 5 bases, J lost 3 bases, and 17 bases lay in between. From germline, CDR1 is SGHTA and CDR2 FQGNSA. The CDR3 is 15 amino acids. The CDR3 coding sequence is TGTGCCAGCAGCCCGTCGCCTCTAGCTAACTACGAGCAGTACTTC. It codes for CASSPSPLANYEQYF.

The V gene is TRBV4-2, the J gene TRBJ2-3; D is ambiguous. Per the germline V gene, CDR1 is LGHNA and CDR2 is YNFKEQ. V dropped 0 bases and J dropped 0 bases, with 7 bases sitting between them. This CDR3 comprises 15 residues. The DNA for the CDR3 is TGTGCCAGCAGCCAAGATATCACCAGCACAGATACGCAGTATTTT. It specifies CASSQDITSTDTQYF.